This TCR beta chain was observed in a study of OX40 agonist ivuxolimab in advanced cancers. On the study more broadly: Intravenous ivuxolimab was administered to patients every 2 weeks at 0.01 to 10 mg/kg.

Clones were sequenced by immunoSEQ multiplex PCR, and TCRdb holds only the in-frame ones, with some missing. The data show 45,000 to 70,000 clones, with approximately 90% seen just once and about 1.4% held by the top ten. V shed 4 bases, J shed 7 bases, and the junction held 9 bases outside the gene matches. CDR3 length: 14 amino acids. The germline CDR1 and CDR2 sequences are SNHLY and FYNNEI. Baseline, cycle 4 day 1, and cycle 7 day 1 were the blood sampling points. The sample in question was CD4+ or CD8+ T cells sorted from blood, obtained in a trial of the OX40 agonist ivuxolimab. The receptor was isolated from an adult with an advanced solid tumor such as melanoma, head and neck, liver or kidney cancer. This chain links TRBV2 with TRBJ1-2, with 7 positions matching TRBD1. This CDR3 is CASSGGRGEAGYTF. The CDR3, as DNA: TGTGCCAGCAGTGGGGGCAGGGGGGAGGCTGGCTACACCTTC. Using reference TRBV2 and TRBJ1-2 for the parts outside the CDR3, the full variable domain is EPEVTQTPSHQVTQMGQEVILRCVPISNHLYFYWYRQILGQKVEFLVSFYNNEISEKSEIFDDQFSVERPDGSNFTLKIRSTKLEDSAMYFCASSGGRGEAGYTFGSGTRLTVV.